This TCR beta chain was retrieved from a study of shared clonotypes between healthy human individuals. As for this clone: Its antigen is unidentified.

In replicate PCRs of sorted subsets, around 0.2 ug DNA, roughly 27,000 T cell genomes, was used. TCRdb's table, derived via immunoSEQ multiplex PCR, lists solely in-frame clones and lacks some. The data show approximately 640,000 clones, less than 95% seen once. Broader study findings: Investigators collected only blood, and repertoires in tissues likely differ.

The V end lost 10 bases, the J end lost 3 bases, and 18 bases lay between the germline ends. The CDR3 contains 14 residues. Germline V lookup: CDR1 LNHDA, CDR2 SQIVND (reference sequence). The sequenced sample was memory CD8+ T cells from PBMCs. Subset meaning: CD45RO+ cells pooled with CCR7-negative TemRA cells. The chain combines TRBV19 with TRBJ1-2, with a weak D call TRBD1 (6 bases). This receptor was obtained from a man between 18 and 29 years old in good health. Some clones in this sample may be carry-over from other donors' samples. CDR3 protein: CAISDGTFDYGYTF. The CDR3 bases are TGTGCCATCTCGGACGGGACATTCGACTATGGCTACACCTTC. Full variable domain (remainder filled in from reference TRBV19 and TRBJ1-2): DGGITQSPKYLFRKEGQNVTLSCEQNLNHDAMYWYRQDPGQGLRLIYYSQIVNDFQKGDIAEGYSVSREKKESFPLTVTSAQKNPTAFYLCAISDGTFDYGYTFGSGTRLTVV.